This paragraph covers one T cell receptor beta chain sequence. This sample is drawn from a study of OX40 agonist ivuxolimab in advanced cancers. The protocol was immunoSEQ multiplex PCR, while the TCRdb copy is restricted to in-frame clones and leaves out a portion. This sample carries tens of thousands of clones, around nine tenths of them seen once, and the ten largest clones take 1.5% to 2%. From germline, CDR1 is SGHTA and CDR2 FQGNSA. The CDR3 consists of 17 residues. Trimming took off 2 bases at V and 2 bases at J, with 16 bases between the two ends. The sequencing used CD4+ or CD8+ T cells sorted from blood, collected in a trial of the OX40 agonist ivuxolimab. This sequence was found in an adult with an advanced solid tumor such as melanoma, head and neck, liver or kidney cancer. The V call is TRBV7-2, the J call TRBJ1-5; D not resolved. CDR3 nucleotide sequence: TGTGCCAGCAGCTTATCGGCCGGCGGCACGGGCAATCAGCCCCAGCATTTT. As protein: CASSLSAGGTGNQPQHF.